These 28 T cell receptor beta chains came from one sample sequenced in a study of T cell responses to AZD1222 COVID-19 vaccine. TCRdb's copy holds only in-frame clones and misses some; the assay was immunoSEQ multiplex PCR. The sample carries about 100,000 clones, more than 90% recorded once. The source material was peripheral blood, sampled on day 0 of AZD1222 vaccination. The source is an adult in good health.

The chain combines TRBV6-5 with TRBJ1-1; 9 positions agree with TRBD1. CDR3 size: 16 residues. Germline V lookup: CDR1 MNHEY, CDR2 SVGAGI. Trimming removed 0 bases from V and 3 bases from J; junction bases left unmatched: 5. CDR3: CASSYSRDRADTEAFF. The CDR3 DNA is TGTGCCAGCAGTTACTCACGGGACAGGGCGGACACTGAAGCTTTCTTT.

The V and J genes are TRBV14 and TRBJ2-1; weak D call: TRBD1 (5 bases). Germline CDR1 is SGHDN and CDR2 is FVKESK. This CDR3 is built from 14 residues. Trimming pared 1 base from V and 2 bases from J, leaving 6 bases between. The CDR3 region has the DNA TGTGCCAGCAGCCAAGGGGGCGCCTACAATGAGCAGTTCTTC. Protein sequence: CASSQGGAYNEQFF.

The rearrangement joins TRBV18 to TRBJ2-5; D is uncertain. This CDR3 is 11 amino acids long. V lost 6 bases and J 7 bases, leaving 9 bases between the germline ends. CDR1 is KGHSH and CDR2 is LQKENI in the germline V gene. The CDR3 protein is CASSPRRTQYF. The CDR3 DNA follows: TGTGCCAGCTCTCCCCGTCGGACCCAGTACTTC.

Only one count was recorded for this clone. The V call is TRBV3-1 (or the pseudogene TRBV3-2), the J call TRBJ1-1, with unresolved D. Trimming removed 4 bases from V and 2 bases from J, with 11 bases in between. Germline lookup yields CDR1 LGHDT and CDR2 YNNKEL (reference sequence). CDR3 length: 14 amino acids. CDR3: CASSPPGRNTEAFF. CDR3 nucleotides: TGTGCCAGCAGCCCCCCCGGGCGTAACACTGAAGCTTTCTTT.

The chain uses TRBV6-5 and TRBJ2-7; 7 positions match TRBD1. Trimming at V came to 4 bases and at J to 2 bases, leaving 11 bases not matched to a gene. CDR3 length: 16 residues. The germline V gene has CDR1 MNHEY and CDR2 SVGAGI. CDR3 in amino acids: CASSSQGPRNPYEQYF. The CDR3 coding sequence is TGTGCCAGCAGTTCACAGGGGCCGAGAAACCCCTACGAGCAGTACTTC.

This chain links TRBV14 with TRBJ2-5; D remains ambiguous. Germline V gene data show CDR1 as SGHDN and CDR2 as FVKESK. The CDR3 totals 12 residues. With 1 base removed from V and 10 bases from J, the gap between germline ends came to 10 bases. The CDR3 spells CASSQASYSQYF. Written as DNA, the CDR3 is TGTGCCAGCAGCCAAGCGAGCTACAGCCAGTACTTC.

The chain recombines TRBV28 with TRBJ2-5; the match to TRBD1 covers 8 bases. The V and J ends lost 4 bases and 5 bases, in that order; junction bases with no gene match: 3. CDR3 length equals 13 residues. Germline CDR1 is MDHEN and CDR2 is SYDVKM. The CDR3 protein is CASSSGDRETQYF. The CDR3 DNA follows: TGTGCCAGCAGTTCAGGGGACAGGGAGACCCAGTACTTC.

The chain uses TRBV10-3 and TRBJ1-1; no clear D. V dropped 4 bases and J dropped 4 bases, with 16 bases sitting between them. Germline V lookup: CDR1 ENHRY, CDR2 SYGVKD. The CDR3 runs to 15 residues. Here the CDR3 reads CAISVGQIDSTEAFF. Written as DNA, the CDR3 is TGTGCCATCAGTGTCGGGCAGATCGATAGCACTGAAGCTTTCTTT.

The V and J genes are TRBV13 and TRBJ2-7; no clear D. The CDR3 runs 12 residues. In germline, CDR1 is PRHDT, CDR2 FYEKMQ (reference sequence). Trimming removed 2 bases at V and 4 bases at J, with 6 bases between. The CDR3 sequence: CASSLNSYEQYF. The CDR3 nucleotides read TGTGCCAGCAGCTTAAATAGTTACGAGCAGTACTTC.

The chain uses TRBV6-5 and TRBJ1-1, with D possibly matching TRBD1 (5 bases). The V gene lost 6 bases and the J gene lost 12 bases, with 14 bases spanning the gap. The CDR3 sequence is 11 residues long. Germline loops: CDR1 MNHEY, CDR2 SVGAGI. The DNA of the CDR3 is TGTGCCAGCAGCAAAACTACGGACACTTTCTTT. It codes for CASSKTTDTFF.

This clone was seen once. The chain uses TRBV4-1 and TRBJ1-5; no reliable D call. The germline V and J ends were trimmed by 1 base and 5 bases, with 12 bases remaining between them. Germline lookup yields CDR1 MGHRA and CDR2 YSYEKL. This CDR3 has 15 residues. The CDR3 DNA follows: TGCGCCAGCAGCCAAGGTGGCGGAGGTGATCAGCCCCAGCATTTT. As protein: CASSQGGGGDQPQHF.

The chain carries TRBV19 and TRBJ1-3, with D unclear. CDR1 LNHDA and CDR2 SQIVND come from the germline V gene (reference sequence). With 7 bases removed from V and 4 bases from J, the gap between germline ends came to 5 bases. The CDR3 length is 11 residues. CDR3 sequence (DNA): TGTGCCAGTACCAGAGGAAACACCATATATTTT. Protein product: CASTRGNTIYF.

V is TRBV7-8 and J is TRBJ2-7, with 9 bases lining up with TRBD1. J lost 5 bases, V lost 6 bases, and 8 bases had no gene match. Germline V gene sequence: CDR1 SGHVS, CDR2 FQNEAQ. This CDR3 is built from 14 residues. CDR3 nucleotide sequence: TGTGCCAGCAGAAACAGGGGGCCGGTGGACGAGCAGTACTTC. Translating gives CASRNRGPVDEQYF. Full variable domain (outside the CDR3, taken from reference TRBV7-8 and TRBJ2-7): GAGVSQSPRYKVAKRGQDVALRCDPISGHVSLFWYQQALGQGPEFLTYFQNEAQLDKSGLPSDRFFAERPEGSVSTLKIQRTQQEDSAVYLCASRNRGPVDEQYFGPGTRLTVT.

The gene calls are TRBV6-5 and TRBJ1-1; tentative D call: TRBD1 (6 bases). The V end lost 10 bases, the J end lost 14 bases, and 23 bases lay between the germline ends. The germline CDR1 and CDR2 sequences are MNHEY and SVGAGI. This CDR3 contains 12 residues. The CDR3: CAIGGPGMEAFF. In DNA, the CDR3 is TGTGCCATCGGGGGCCCAGGGATGGAGGCCTTCTTT.

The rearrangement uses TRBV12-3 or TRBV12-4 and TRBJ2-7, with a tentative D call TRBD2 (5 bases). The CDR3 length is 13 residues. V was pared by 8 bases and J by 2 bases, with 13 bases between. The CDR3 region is CASSYGLPYEQYF. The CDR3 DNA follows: TGTGCCAGCTCTTACGGACTGCCCTACGAGCAGTACTTC.

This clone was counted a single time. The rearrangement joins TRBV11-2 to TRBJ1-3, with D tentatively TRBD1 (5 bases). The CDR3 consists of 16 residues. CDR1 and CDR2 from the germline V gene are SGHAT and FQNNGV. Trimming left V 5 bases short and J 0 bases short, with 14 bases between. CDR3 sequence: CASSPSPGTSGNTIYF. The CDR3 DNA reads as TGTGCCAGCAGCCCATCTCCCGGGACCTCTGGAAACACCATATATTTT.

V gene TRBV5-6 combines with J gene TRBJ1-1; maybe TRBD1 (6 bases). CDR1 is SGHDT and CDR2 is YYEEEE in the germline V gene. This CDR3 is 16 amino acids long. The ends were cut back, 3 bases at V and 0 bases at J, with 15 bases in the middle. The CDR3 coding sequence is TGTGCCAGCAGCTGGGAGCCCGGGGGGCTGAACACTGAAGCTTTCTTT. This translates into CASSWEPGGLNTEAFF.

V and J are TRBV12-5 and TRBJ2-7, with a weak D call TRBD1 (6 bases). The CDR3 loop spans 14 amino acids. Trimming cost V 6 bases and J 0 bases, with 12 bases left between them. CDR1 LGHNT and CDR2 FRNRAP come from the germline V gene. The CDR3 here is CASGPDRSSYEQYF. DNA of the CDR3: TGTGCTAGTGGCCCTGACAGGAGCTCCTACGAGCAGTACTTC.

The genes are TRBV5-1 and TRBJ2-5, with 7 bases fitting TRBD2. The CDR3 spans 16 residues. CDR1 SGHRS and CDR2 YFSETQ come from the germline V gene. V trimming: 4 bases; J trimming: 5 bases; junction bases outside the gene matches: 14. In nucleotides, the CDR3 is TGCGCCAGCAGCCCACACGCTAGCGGCCCAATTGAGACCCAGTACTTC. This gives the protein CASSPHASGPIETQYF.

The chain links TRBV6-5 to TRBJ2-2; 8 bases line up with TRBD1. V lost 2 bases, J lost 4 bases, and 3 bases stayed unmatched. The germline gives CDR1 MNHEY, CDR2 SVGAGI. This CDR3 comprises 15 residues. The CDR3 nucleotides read TGTGCCAGCAGTTACACCAGGGGGCGCACCGGGGAGCTGTTTTTT. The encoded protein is CASSYTRGRTGELFF.

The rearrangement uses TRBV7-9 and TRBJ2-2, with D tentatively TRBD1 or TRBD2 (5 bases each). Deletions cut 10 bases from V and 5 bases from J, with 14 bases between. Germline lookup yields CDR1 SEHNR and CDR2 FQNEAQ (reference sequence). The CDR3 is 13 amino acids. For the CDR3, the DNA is TGTGCCATACCGGGACGTAGAACCGGGGAGCTGTTTTTT. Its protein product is CAIPGRRTGELFF. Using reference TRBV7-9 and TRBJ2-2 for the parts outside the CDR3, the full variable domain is DTGVSQNPRHKITKRGQNVTFRCDPISEHNRLYWYRQTLGQGPEFLTYFQNEAQLEKSRLLSDRFSAERPKGSFSTLEIQRTEQGDSAMYLCAIPGRRTGELFFGEGSRLTVL.

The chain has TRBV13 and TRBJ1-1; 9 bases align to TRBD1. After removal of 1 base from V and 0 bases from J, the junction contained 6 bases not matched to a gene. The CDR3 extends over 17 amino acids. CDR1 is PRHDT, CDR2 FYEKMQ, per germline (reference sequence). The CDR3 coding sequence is TGTGCCAGCAGCTTAGCCGGGACAGGGTCCATGAACACTGAAGCTTTCTTT. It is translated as CASSLAGTGSMNTEAFF.

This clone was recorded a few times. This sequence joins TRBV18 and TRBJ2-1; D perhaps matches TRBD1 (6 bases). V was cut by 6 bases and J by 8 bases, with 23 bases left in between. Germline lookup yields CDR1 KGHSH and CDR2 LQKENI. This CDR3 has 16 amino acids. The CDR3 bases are TGTGCCAGCTCCTACGGAAGCAGGGGATGGGGAGATGAGCAGTTCTTC. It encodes CASSYGSRGWGDEQFF.

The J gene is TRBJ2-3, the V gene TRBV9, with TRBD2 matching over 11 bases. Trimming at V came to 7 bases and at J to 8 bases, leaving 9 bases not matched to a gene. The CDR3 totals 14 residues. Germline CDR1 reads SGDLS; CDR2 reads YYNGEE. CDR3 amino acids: CASGLAGGSATQYF. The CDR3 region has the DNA TGTGCCAGCGGGCTAGCGGGGGGTAGTGCTACGCAGTATTTT.

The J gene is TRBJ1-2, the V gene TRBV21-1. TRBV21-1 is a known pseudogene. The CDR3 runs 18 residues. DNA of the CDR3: TGTGCCATCACTAATGGGACCACGAGACTGAGTGCGTTCTATGGCTACACCTTC. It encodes CAITNGTTRLSAFYGYTF.

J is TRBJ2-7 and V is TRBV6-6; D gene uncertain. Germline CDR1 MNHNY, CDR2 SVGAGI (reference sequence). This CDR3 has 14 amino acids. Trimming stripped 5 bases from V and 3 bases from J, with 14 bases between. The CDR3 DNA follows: TGTGCCAGCAGTGGGAAAGACGGAAGCTACGAGCAGTACTTC. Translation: CASSGKDGSYEQYF.

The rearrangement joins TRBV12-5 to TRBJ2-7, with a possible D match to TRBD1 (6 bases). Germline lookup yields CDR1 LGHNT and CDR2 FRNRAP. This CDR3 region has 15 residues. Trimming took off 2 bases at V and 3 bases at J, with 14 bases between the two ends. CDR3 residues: CASGLLLDRFYEQYF. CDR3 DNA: TGTGCTAGTGGTTTGCTCTTGGACAGATTCTACGAGCAGTACTTC.

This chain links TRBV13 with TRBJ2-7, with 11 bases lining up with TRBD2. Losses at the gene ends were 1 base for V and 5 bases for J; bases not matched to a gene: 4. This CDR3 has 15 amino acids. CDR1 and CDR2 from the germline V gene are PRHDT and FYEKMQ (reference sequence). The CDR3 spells CASSLVGTSGNEQYF. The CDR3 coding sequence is TGTGCCAGCAGCTTAGTTGGGACTAGCGGAAACGAGCAGTACTTC.